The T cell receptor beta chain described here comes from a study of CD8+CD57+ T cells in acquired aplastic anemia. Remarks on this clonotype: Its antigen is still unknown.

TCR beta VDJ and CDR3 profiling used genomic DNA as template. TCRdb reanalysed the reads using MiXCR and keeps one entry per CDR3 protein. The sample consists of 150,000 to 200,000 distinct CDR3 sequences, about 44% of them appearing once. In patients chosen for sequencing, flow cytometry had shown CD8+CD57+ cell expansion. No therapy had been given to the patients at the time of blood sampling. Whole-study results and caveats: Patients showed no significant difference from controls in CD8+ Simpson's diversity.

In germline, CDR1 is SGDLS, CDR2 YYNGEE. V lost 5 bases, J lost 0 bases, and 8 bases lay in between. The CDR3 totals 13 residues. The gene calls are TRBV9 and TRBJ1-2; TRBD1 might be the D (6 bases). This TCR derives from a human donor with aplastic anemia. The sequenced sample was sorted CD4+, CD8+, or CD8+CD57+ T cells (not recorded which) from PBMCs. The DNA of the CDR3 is TGTGCCAGCAGGGACAGTACTAACTATGGCTACACCTTC. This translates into CASRDSTNYGYTF.